This T cell receptor beta chain came from a study of shared clonotypes between healthy human individuals. Germline values: CDR1 SEHNR, CDR2 FQNEAQ (reference sequence). CDR3 length equals 15 residues. The V gene lost 4 bases and the J gene lost 7 bases, with 19 bases spanning the gap. The repertoire was sequenced with immunoSEQ multiplex PCR; TCRdb's copy has only in-frame clones and lacks some. The table has some 500,000 clones, about 96% seen once. Sequenced material: naive CD4+ T cells sorted from blood. Regarding subset: CD45RA+ positively selected. This clonotype was sampled from a woman in her twenties or thirties in good health. V and J are TRBV7-9 and TRBJ1-1; tentative D call: TRBD1 (5 bases). The CDR3 sequence is CASSSLPPGPGEAFF. As DNA, the CDR3 is TGTGCCAGCAGCTCCCTACCGCCGGGGCCAGGTGAAGCTTTCTTT. Supplemented by reference TRBV7-9 and TRBJ1-1, the full variable domain reads DTGVSQNPRHKITKRGQNVTFRCDPISEHNRLYWYRQTLGQGPEFLTYFQNEAQLEKSRLLSDRFSAERPKGSFSTLEIQRTEQGDSAMYLCASSSLPPGPGEAFFGQGTRLTVV.